This section outlines one T cell receptor beta chain sequence together with its context. The germline V gene encodes CDR1 SGHVS and CDR2 FNYEAQ. The V and J ends lost 5 bases and 0 bases respectively, with 9 bases between them. The length of the CDR3 is 14 residues. These data are taken from a study of blood T cell repertoires in COVID-19. Overall study context: Samples of COVID-19 (acute and convalescent) were obtained from the United States, Italy and Spain. In each case, the material was cDNA or gDNA derived from T cells, B-cell-depleted T cells, or PBMCs.

As originally analysed: Amplification with reference gene primers provided the estimates of nucleated cell counts. This table comes from immunoSEQ multiplex PCR, and its TCRdb copy is limited to in-frame clones, with some not included. V and J calls and clone size are as listed in that table; D and trimming were resolved from the DNA. The sample lists roughly 210,000 clones, roughly nine tenths occurring once. Sequencing was performed on peripheral blood. The source is a man between 65 and 80 years old with acute or convalescent COVID-19. The chain joins TRBV7-6 to TRBJ2-3, with D maybe TRBD2 (6 bases). The CDR3 nucleotides are TGTGCCAGCAGCCTTAGCGGTAGCACAGATACGCAGTATTTT. Protein sequence: CASSLSGSTDTQYF.